This is a list of T cell receptor beta chains from one sample in a study of T cell responses to AZD1222 COVID-19 vaccine. Sequencing was performed with immunoSEQ multiplex PCR; in TCRdb, only in-frame clones are kept and a portion is missing. The table has 100,000 to 150,000 clones, about 89% seen once. Sequenced material: peripheral blood, taken on day 0 of MenACWY control vaccination. The origin of the receptors is an adult in good health. CDR3s include the opening cysteine and the closing phenylalanine or tryptophan. Fields, in order: clone size, J gene, V gene, D gene, CDR3 protein, CDR3 DNA. The D gene is left open where the match is weak. A row's size may be missing; if present it is once, few, many or a size class.

clone_size: NA; j_call: TRBJ1-5; v_call: TRBV11-3; d_call: NA; cdr3_aa: CASRITENQPQHF; cdr3_nt: TGTGCCAGCCGAATTACAGAGAATCAGCCCCAGCATTTT
clone_size: NA; j_call: TRBJ1-6; v_call: TRBV4-3; d_call: NA; cdr3_aa: CASSQDRGLAPLHF; cdr3_nt: TGCGCCAGCAGCCAAGATCGGGGTTTGGCACCCCTCCACTTT
clone_size: NA; j_call: TRBJ1-2; v_call: TRBV7-2; d_call: NA; cdr3_aa: CASSLGVTGTYGYTF; cdr3_nt: TGTGCCAGCAGCCTAGGAGTTACAGGAACTTATGGCTACACCTTC
clone_size: NA; j_call: TRBJ2-2; v_call: TRBV7-9; d_call: TRBD2; cdr3_aa: CASSSNERGSPGELFF; cdr3_nt: TGTGCCAGCAGCTCAAACGAGCGGGGATCCCCCGGGGAGCTGTTTTTT
clone_size: NA; j_call: TRBJ2-3; v_call: TRBV5-1; d_call: NA; cdr3_aa: CASSLAQDTDTQYF; cdr3_nt: TGCGCCAGCAGCTTGGCACAGGACACAGATACGCAGTATTTT
clone_size: NA; j_call: TRBJ2-3; v_call: TRBV14; d_call: TRBD1; cdr3_aa: CASRQTGGLRTDTQYF; cdr3_nt: TGTGCCAGCAGGCAAACAGGGGGCCTAAGGACAGATACGCAGTATTTT
clone_size: once; j_call: TRBJ1-5; v_call: TRBV7-9; d_call: TRBD1; cdr3_aa: CASSLDRGPNQPQHF; cdr3_nt: TGTGCCAGCAGCCTAGACAGGGGTCCCAATCAGCCCCAGCATTTT
clone_size: NA; j_call: TRBJ2-7; v_call: TRBV5-1; d_call: TRBD2; cdr3_aa: CASSPRPTSGSYEQYF; cdr3_nt: TGCGCCAGCAGCCCACGACCGACTAGCGGGAGCTACGAGCAGTACTTC
clone_size: NA; j_call: TRBJ1-5; v_call: TRBV6-5; d_call: TRBD1; cdr3_aa: CASRGGTGLEHF; cdr3_nt: TGTGCCAGCAGAGGAGGGACAGGGTTAGAGCATTTT
clone_size: NA; j_call: TRBJ1-3; v_call: TRBV11-2; d_call: NA; cdr3_aa: CASSFLRGLSGNTIYF; cdr3_nt: TGTGCCAGCAGCTTCCTCCGGGGCCTCTCTGGAAACACCATATATTTT
clone_size: NA; j_call: TRBJ2-1; v_call: TRBV6-2/TRBV6-3; d_call: NA; cdr3_aa: CASSRVTGLFEFF; cdr3_nt: TGTGCCAGCAGCCGCGTTACGGGATTATTCGAGTTCTTC
clone_size: NA; j_call: TRBJ1-2; v_call: TRBV5-4; d_call: NA; cdr3_aa: CASSLWRSNYGYTF; cdr3_nt: TGTGCCAGCAGCTTGTGGCGTTCAAACTATGGCTACACCTTC
clone_size: NA; j_call: TRBJ1-1; v_call: TRBV5-1; d_call: NA; cdr3_aa: CASSIGSFGGITEAFF; cdr3_nt: TGCGCCAGCAGCATAGGGTCTTTTGGGGGGATTACTGAAGCTTTCTTT
clone_size: once; j_call: TRBJ1-1; v_call: TRBV6-5; d_call: NA; cdr3_aa: CASSFGGARVTEAFF; cdr3_nt: TGTGCCAGCAGTTTTGGCGGGGCGCGTGTCACTGAAGCTTTCTTT
clone_size: NA; j_call: TRBJ1-1; v_call: TRBV5-6; d_call: TRBD1; cdr3_aa: CASSGRQGANTEAFF; cdr3_nt: TGTGCCAGCAGCGGAAGACAGGGGGCGAACACTGAAGCTTTCTTT
clone_size: NA; j_call: TRBJ1-3; v_call: TRBV27; d_call: NA; cdr3_aa: CASSPGAVSGNTIYF; cdr3_nt: TGTGCCAGCAGTCCCGGTGCAGTCTCTGGAAACACCATATATTTT
clone_size: NA; j_call: TRBJ2-7; v_call: TRBV6-5; d_call: TRBD1; cdr3_aa: CASSTGTETYEQYF; cdr3_nt: TGTGCCAGCAGTACCGGGACAGAAACCTACGAGCAGTACTTC
clone_size: NA; j_call: TRBJ1-1; v_call: TRBV6-2/TRBV6-3; d_call: TRBD1; cdr3_aa: CASSIQGGNTEAFF; cdr3_nt: TGTGCCAGCAGTATACAGGGGGGGAACACTGAAGCTTTCTTT
clone_size: NA; j_call: TRBJ2-3; v_call: TRBV5-1; d_call: TRBD2; cdr3_aa: CASSLDGTSGDTQYF; cdr3_nt: TGCGCCAGCAGCTTGGACGGGACTAGCGGAGATACGCAGTATTTT
clone_size: NA; j_call: TRBJ1-6; v_call: TRBV12-3/TRBV12-4; d_call: TRBD1; cdr3_aa: CASSWTGNSPLHF; cdr3_nt: TGTGCCAGCAGTTGGACAGGGAATTCACCCCTCCACTTT
clone_size: NA; j_call: TRBJ2-7; v_call: TRBV10-3; d_call: TRBD2; cdr3_aa: CAISESTRGGGEQYF; cdr3_nt: TGTGCCATCAGTGAGTCCACCCGCGGGGGAGGTGAGCAGTACTTC
clone_size: NA; j_call: TRBJ1-2; v_call: TRBV29-1; d_call: TRBD1; cdr3_aa: CSVAGQHYGYTF; cdr3_nt: TGCAGCGTTGCGGGACAGCACTATGGCTACACCTTC
clone_size: NA; j_call: TRBJ2-5; v_call: TRBV7-6; d_call: NA; cdr3_aa: CASSLARGGTQETQYF; cdr3_nt: TGTGCCAGCAGCTTAGCCAGGGGGGGAACCCAAGAGACCCAGTACTTC
clone_size: NA; j_call: TRBJ2-7; v_call: TRBV27; d_call: TRBD2; cdr3_aa: CASSLKREYSYEQYF; cdr3_nt: TGTGCCAGCAGTCTAAAGCGGGAGTACTCCTACGAGCAGTACTTC
clone_size: NA; j_call: TRBJ2-2; v_call: TRBV7-3; d_call: TRBD1; cdr3_aa: CASSPRQGSGGELFF; cdr3_nt: TGTGCCAGCAGCCCTAGACAGGGGTCGGGCGGGGAGCTGTTTTTT
clone_size: NA; j_call: TRBJ2-1; v_call: TRBV19; d_call: TRBD2; cdr3_aa: CASKRGRGWDNEQFF; cdr3_nt: TGTGCCAGTAAACGCGGGAGAGGGTGGGACAATGAGCAGTTCTTC
clone_size: NA; j_call: TRBJ2-7; v_call: TRBV13; d_call: NA; cdr3_aa: CASSLGREGLFNEQYF; cdr3_nt: TGTGCCAGCAGCTTAGGCCGGGAAGGCCTTTTCAACGAGCAGTACTTC
clone_size: few; j_call: TRBJ1-2; v_call: TRBV12-3/TRBV12-4; d_call: NA; cdr3_aa: CASSFEEDMGYTF; cdr3_nt: TGTGCCAGCAGTTTTGAGGAGGACATGGGCTACACCTTC
clone_size: NA; j_call: TRBJ1-1; v_call: TRBV18; d_call: NA; cdr3_aa: CASSPPGQGVGTEAFF; cdr3_nt: TGTGCCAGCTCACCACCGGGGCAGGGAGTTGGGACTGAAGCTTTCTTT